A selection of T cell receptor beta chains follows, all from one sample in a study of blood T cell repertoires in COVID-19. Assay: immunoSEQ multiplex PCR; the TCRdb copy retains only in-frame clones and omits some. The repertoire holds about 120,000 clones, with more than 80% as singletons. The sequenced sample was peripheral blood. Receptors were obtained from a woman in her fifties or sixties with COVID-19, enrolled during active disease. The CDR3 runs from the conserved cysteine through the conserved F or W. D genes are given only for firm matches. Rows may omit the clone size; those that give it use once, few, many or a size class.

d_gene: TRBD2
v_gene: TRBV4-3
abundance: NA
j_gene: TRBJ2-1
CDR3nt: TGCGCCAGCAGCCAAGGGGCGGGGGGGATCTACAATGAGCAGTTCTTC
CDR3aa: CASSQGAGGIYNEQFF

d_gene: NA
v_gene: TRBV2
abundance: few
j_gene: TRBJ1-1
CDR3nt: TGTGCCAGCAGTGACGACACTGAAGCTTTCTTT
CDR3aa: CASSDDTEAFF

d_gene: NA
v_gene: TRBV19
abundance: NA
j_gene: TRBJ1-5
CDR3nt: TGTGCCAGTAGTATTTCGGTTAGACAGCCCCAGCATTTT
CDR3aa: CASSISVRQPQHF

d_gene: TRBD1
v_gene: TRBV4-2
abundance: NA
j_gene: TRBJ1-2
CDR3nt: TGTGCCAGCAGCCAAGTCCCCGGGACAGGTTCTAACTATGGCTACACCTTC
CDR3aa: CASSQVPGTGSNYGYTF

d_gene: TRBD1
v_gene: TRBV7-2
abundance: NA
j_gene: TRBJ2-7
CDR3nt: TGTGCCAGCAGCTTAGCTTACCGGGACAGCGAGCAGTACTTC
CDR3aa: CASSLAYRDSEQYF

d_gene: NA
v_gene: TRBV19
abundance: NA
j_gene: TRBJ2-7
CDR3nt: TGTGCCAGTAGTCCACAGGGAGGGGGCTCCTACGAGCAGTACTTC
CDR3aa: CASSPQGGGSYEQYF

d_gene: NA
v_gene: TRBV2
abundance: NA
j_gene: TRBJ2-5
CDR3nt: TGTGCCAGCTGGTTCGGGGGTAAGGCCCAGTACTTC
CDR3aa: CASWFGGKAQYF

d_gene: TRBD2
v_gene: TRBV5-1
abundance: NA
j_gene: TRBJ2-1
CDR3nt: TGCGCCAGCAGCATACTAGCGGGGGGCACCTACAATGAGCAGTTCTTC
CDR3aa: CASSILAGGTYNEQFF

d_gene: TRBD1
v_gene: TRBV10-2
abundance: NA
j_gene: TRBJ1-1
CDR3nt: TGCGCCAGCTTTGGGCCGGCCGGGACAGGGGGCACTGAAGCTTTCTTT
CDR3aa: CASFGPAGTGGTEAFF

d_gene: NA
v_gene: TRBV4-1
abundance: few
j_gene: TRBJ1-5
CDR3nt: TGCGCCAGCAGCCACCAGGACAGCCGCAATCAGCCCCAGCATTTT
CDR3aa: CASSHQDSRNQPQHF

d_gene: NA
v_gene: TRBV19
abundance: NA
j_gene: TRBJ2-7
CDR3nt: TGTGCCAGTAGTATAGTAGCCGGGGACACAACATACGAGCAGTACTTC
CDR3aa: CASSIVAGDTTYEQYF

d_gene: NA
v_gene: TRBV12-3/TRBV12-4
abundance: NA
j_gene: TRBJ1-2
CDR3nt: TGTGCCAGCAGTGAGTTATATGGCTACACCTTC
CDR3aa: CASSELYGYTF

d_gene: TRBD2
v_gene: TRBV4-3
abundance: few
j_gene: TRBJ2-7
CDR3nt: TGCGCCAGCAGCCACCTATCTAGCGGGGGACCCTACGAGCAGTACTTC
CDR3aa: CASSHLSSGGPYEQYF

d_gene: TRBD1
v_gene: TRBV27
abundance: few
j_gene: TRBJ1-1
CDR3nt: TGTGCCAGCAGTGCTTGGACAGGGGGAGGTACTGAAGCTTTCTTT
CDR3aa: CASSAWTGGGTEAFF

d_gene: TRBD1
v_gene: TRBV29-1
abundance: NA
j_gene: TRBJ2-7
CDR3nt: TGCAGCGTTGAGGATCGGGACAGTGATACCTACGAGCAGTACTTC
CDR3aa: CSVEDRDSDTYEQYF

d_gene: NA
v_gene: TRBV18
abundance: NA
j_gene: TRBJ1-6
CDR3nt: TGTGCCAGCTCACTACAGACAGTCCCGAGCTCCTATAATTCACCCCTCCACTTT
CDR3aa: CASSLQTVPSSYNSPLHF

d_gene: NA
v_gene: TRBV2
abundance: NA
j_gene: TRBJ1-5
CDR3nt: TGTGCCAGCAGCCTAGGGAGTTATAGCAATCAGCCCCAGCATTTT
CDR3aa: CASSLGSYSNQPQHF

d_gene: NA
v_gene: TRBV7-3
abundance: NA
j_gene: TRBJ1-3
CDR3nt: TGTGCCAGCAGCCGACTGGCTCCTGGAAACACCATATATTTT
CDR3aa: CASSRLAPGNTIYF

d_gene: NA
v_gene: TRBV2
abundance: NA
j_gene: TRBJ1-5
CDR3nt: TGTGCCAGCAGTCCTCTAGGCCGAGGGCAGACCAATCAGCCCCAGCATTTT
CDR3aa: CASSPLGRGQTNQPQHF

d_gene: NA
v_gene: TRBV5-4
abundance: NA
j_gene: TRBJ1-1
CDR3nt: TGTGCCAGCAGCTTGTTAGGGGCCTCTTTGGGAACTGAAGCTTTCTTT
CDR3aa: CASSLLGASLGTEAFF

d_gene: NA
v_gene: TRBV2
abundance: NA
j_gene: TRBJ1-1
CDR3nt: TGTGCCAGCAGGGGAACAGGGTTTAACACTGAAGCTTTCTTT
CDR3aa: CASRGTGFNTEAFF

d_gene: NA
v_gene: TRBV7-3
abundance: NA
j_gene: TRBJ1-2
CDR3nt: TGTGCCAGCAGCTTAAGTCGAGTCTATGGCTACACCTTC
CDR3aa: CASSLSRVYGYTF

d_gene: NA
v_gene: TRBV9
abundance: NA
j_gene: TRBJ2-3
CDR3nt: TGTGCCAGCAGCGCCCAGGACGGGGACACAGATACGCAGTATTTT
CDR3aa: CASSAQDGDTDTQYF

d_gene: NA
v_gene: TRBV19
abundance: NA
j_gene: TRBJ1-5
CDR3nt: TGTGCCAGCAGCGGGACACTCGATCAGCCCCAGCATTTT
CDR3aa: CASSGTLDQPQHF

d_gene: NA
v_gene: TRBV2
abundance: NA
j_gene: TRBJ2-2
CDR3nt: TGTGCTACCAAAAGGACGGACATAGGGCCCACACACACCGGGGAGCTGTTTTTT
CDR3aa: CATKRTDIGPTHTGELFF

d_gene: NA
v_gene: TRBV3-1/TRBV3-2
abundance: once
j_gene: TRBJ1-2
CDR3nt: TGTGCCAGCAGCCAAGGGGCAGGGGATGGCTACACCTTC
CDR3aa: CASSQGAGDGYTF

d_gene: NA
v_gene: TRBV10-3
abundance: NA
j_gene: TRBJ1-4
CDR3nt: TGTGCCATCAGTGAGGGACTTTTAGCAACTAATGAAAAACTGTTTTTT
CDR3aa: CAISEGLLATNEKLFF

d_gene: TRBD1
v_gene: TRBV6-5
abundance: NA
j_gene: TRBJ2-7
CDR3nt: TGTGCCAGCAGTTACGCTGGGGACAGCTCCTACGAGCAGTACTTC
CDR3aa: CASSYAGDSSYEQYF

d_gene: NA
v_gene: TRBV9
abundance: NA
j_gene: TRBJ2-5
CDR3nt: TGTGCCAGCAGCGTCGCCGGGTACCAAGAGACCCAGTACTTC
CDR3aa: CASSVAGYQETQYF

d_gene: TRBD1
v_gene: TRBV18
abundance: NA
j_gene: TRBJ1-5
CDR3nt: TGTGCCAGCTCCCTTTCGGGACAGGGATTGGGACAGCCCCAGCATTTT
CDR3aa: CASSLSGQGLGQPQHF

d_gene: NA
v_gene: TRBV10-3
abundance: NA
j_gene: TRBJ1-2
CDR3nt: TGTGCCATCAGCGGAGGGCAGGGCGGTAATGGCTACACCTTC
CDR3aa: CAISGGQGGNGYTF

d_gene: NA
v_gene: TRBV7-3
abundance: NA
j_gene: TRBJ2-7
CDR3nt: TGTGCCAGCAGCTTATCCGGAGGGGTGGAATACGAGCAGTACTTC
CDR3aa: CASSLSGGVEYEQYF

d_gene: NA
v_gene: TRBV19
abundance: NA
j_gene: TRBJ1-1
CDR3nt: TGTGCCAGTAGTCGTACAGGGCGAATGGCGACGGCTTTCTTT
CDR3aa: CASSRTGRMATAFF

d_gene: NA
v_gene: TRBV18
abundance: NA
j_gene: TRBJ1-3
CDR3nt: TGTGCCAGCTCACGTGGAACAGCAAACTCTGGAAACACCATATATTTT
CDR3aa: CASSRGTANSGNTIYF

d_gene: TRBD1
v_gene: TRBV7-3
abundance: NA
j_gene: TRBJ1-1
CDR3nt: TGTGCCAGCAGCCCTAGACAGGGTGACACTGAAGCTTTCTTT
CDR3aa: CASSPRQGDTEAFF

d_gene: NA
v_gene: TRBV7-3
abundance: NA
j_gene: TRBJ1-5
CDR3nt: TGTGCCAGCAGCCCGGACACAGGGCCCAATCAGCCCCAGCATTTT
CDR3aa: CASSPDTGPNQPQHF

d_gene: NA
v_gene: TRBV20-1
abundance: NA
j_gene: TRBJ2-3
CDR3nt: TGCAGTGCCTCAGGGGATACGCAGTATTTT
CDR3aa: CSASGDTQYF

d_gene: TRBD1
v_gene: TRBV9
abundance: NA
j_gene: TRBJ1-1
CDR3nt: TGTGCCAGCAGCGTATTATCAGGGGGGACTGAAGCTTTCTTT
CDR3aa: CASSVLSGGTEAFF

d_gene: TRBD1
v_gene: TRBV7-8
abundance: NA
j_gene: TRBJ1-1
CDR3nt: TGTGCCAGCAGCTTAGGACAGGGGATGAACACTGAAGCTTTCTTT
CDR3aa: CASSLGQGMNTEAFF

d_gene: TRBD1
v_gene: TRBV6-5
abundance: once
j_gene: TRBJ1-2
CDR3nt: TGTGCCAGCAGTTACCGACAGGGCATCTACTATGGCTACACCTTC
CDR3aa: CASSYRQGIYYGYTF